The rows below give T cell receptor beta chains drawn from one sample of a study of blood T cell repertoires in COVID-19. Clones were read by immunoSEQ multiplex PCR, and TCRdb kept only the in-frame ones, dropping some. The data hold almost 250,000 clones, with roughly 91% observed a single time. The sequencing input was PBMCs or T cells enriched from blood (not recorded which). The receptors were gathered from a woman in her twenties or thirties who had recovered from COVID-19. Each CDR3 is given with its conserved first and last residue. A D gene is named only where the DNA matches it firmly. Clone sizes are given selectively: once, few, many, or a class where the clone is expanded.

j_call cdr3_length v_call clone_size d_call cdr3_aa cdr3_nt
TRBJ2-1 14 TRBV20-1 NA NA CSASSNHSYNEQFF TGCAGTGCTAGTTCTAACCACTCCTACAATGAGCAGTTCTTC
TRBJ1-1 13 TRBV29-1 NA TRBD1 CSVESTGDGEAFF TGCAGCGTTGAGTCGACAGGGGACGGTGAAGCTTTCTTT
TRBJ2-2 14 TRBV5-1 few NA CASSLTGNTGELFF TGCGCCAGCAGCTTGACAGGGAACACCGGGGAGCTGTTTTTT
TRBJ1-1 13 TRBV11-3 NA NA CASSLSRDTEAFF TGTGCCAGCAGCTTAAGCAGGGACACTGAAGCTTTCTTT
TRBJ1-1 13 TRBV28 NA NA CASTVPGAGEAFF TGTGCCAGCACGGTGCCAGGGGCAGGTGAAGCTTTCTTT
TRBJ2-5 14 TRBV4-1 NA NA CASSSSRHQETQYF TGCGCCAGCAGCTCGAGCAGGCATCAAGAGACCCAGTACTTC
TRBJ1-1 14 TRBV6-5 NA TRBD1 CASSSGTDYTEAFF TGTGCCAGCAGTTCTGGGACAGATTACACTGAAGCTTTCTTT
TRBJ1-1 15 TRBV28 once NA CASRTSDSLNTEAFF TGTGCCAGCCGAACATCGGACAGCCTGAACACTGAAGCTTTCTTT
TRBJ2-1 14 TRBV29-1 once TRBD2 CSVELAASYNEQFF TGCAGCGTTGAACTAGCGGCTTCCTACAATGAGCAGTTCTTC
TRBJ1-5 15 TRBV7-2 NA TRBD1 CASSYRTGNNQPQHF TGTGCCAGCAGCTACCGGACAGGGAACAATCAGCCCCAGCATTTT
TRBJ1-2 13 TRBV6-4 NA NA CASRKDRDHGYTF TGTGCCAGCAGGAAGGACAGAGACCATGGCTACACCTTC
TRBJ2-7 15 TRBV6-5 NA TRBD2 CASSYYSGRPYEQYF TGTGCCAGCAGTTACTATAGCGGGAGGCCCTACGAGCAGTACTTC
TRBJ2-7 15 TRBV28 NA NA CASSLNYGHSYEQYF TGTGCCAGCAGTTTAAACTACGGACACTCCTACGAGCAGTACTTC
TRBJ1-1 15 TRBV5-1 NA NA CASSLTTVMNTEAFF TGCGCCAGCAGCCTTACGACAGTAATGAACACTGAAGCTTTCTTT
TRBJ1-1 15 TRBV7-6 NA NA CASSAPTREDTEAFF TGTGCCAGCAGCGCACCGACAAGGGAGGACACTGAAGCTTTCTTT
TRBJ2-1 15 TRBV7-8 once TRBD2 CASSRSGTGYNEQFF TGTGCCAGCAGCCGTAGCGGGACTGGATACAATGAGCAGTTCTTC
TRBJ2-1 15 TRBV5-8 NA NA CASSLEQGQSNEQFF TGTGCCAGCAGCTTGGAGCAGGGCCAGAGCAATGAGCAGTTCTTC
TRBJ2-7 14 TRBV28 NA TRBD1 CASGGGTGGIEQYF TGTGCCAGCGGGGGAGGGACAGGGGGCATCGAGCAGTACTTC
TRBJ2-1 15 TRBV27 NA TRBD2 CASTTSPLLGSEQFF TGTGCCAGCACGACTAGCCCCCTTCTTGGAAGTGAGCAGTTCTTC
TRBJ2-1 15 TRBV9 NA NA CASSVDRSSYNEQFF TGTGCCAGCAGCGTAGACAGGTCGAGCTACAATGAGCAGTTCTTC
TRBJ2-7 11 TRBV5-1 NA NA CASSPGGEQYF TGCGCCAGCAGCCCGGGTGGGGAGCAGTACTTC
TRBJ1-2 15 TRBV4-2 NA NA CASSQDLGAQIGYTF TGTGCCAGCAGCCAAGATCTGGGGGCGCAGATTGGCTACACCTTC
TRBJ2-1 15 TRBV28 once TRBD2 CASSPQGGRSNEQFF TGTGCCAGCAGTCCCCAGGGCGGGAGAAGCAATGAGCAGTTCTTC
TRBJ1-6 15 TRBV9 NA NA CASSVGVADNSPLHF TGTGCCAGCAGCGTAGGTGTGGCAGATAATTCACCCCTCCACTTT
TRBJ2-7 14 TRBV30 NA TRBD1 CAWSGTGGVDEQYF TGTGCCTGGAGTGGGACAGGGGGGGTCGACGAGCAGTACTTC
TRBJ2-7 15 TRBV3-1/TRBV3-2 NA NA CASSQGHGESYEQYF TGTGCCAGCAGCCAGGGGCACGGTGAATCCTACGAGCAGTACTTC
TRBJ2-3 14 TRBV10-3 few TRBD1 CAIRSDRGADTQYF TGTGCCATCAGGTCGGACAGGGGTGCAGATACGCAGTATTTT
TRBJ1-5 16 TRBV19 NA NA CASTSSRGTPNQPQHF TGTGCCAGTACTTCCTCGAGGGGGACCCCCAATCAGCCCCAGCATTTT
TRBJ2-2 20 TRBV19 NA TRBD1 CASSIDLTGGAARSTGELFF TGTGCCAGTAGTATAGACTTGACAGGGGGCGCGGCCCGTTCGACCGGGGAGCTGTTTTTT
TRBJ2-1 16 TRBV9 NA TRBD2 CASSASSGRGYNEQFF TGTGCCAGCAGCGCCTCCAGCGGGAGGGGCTACAATGAGCAGTTCTTC
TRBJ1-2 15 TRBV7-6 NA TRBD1 CASSPGTGRGYGYTF TGTGCCAGCAGCCCGGGGACAGGAAGGGGCTATGGCTACACCTTC
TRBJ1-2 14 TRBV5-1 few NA CASSLGRGLGGYTF TGCGCCAGCAGCTTGGGGCGCGGGCTAGGGGGCTACACCTTC
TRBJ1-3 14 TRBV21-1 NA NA CAKRRGLSGNTIYF TGTGCCAAGAGAAGGGGCCTCTCTGGAAACACCATATATTTT
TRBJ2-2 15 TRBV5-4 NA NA CASSFPQVDTGELFF TGTGCCAGCAGCTTCCCCCAGGTCGACACCGGGGAGCTGTTTTTT
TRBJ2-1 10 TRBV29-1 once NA CSVVSNEQFF TGCAGCGTTGTTAGCAATGAGCAGTTCTTC
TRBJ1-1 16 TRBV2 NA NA CASSELGGRMVTEAFF TGTGCCAGCAGTGAACTTGGGGGCAGGATGGTCACTGAAGCTTTCTTT
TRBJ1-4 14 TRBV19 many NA CASTYRQGNEKLFF TGTGCCAGTACCTACCGGCAGGGTAATGAAAAACTGTTTTTT
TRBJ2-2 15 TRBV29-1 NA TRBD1 CSVKMGDRATGELFF TGCAGCGTTAAGATGGGTGACAGGGCCACCGGGGAGCTGTTTTTT
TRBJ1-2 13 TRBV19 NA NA CASSPSLGGGYTF TGTGCCAGTAGTCCCTCCCTCGGGGGTGGCTACACCTTC
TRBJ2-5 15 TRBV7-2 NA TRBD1 CASSFTGAQGRTQYF TGTGCCAGCAGCTTCACAGGGGCCCAGGGCAGAACCCAGTACTTC
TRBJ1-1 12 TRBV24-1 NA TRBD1 CATSDLTGLAFF TGTGCCACCAGTGATCTGACAGGGTTAGCTTTCTTT